Detailed here is one T cell receptor (beta chain). Its antigen is still unknown. Using its own MiXCR run on the 5' RACE reads, TCRdb lists one record per CDR3 protein. The sample has 100,000 to 150,000 distinct CDR3 sequences, about 16% seen once. This CDR3 has 12 residues. With 9 bases removed from V and 4 bases from J, the gap between germline ends came to 9 bases. The germline V gene has CDR1 MNHEY and CDR2 SVGAGI. The sample is drawn from a study of T-cell memory formation after mild COVID-19. Findings of the study overall: CD8+ contracting clones occupied EMRA, while CD4+ ones occupied mainly CM and EM.

The V and J genes are TRBV6-5 and TRBJ2-2; no definite D call. The sequence derives from an adult woman who had mild COVID-19 (a few samples of this study predate the infection). Cell type and time point are not known. The sequenced sample was PBMCs or a T cell subset sorted from them (not recorded which). The CDR3 is CASYAGTGELFF. The CDR3, as DNA: TGTGCCAGTTACGCCGGCACCGGGGAGCTGTTTTTT.